The 16 T cell receptor beta chains below were found in one sample sequenced in a study of blood T cell repertoires in COVID-19. Profiling relied on immunoSEQ multiplex PCR, and the TCRdb table lists in-frame clones only, not all of them. This table has 210,000 or so clones, approximately 91% appearing once. The sequencing sample was made of peripheral blood. These receptors all come from a middle-aged woman who had recovered from COVID-19.

V gene TRBV2 combines with J gene TRBJ2-7; 7 nucleotides line up with TRBD1. The CDR3 spans 11 residues. V gave up 10 bases and J gave up 7 bases; unmatched junction bases: 7. CDR1 is SNHLY, CDR2 FYNNEI, per germline. The CDR3 DNA sequence: TGTGCCACCCGGGACAGACTAGAGCAGTACTTC. It yields the protein CATRDRLEQYF. The variable domain in full, completed from reference TRBV2 and TRBJ2-7, reads EPEVTQTPSHQVTQMGQEVILRCVPISNHLYFYWYRQILGQKVEFLVSFYNNEISEKSEIFDDQFSVERPDGSNFTLKIRSTKLEDSAMYFCATRDRLEQYFGPGTRLTVT.

CDR3 amino acids: CASSVTGDQPQHF. CDR3 coding DNA: TGTGCCAGCAGTGTCACAGGGGATCAGCCCCAGCATTTT. The chain couples TRBV2 to TRBJ1-5; 7 positions agree with TRBD1. The junction had 2 bases not matched to a gene; V was cut back by 4 bases and J by 5 bases. Germline CDR1 is SNHLY and CDR2 is FYNNEI. The CDR3 loop spans 13 amino acids.

V usage is TRBV5-1 and J usage is TRBJ1-2; D unresolved. Germline assignment: CDR1 SGHRS and CDR2 YFSETQ. The CDR3 spans 13 residues. Trimming cost V 0 bases and J 5 bases, with 8 bases left between them. The CDR3 DNA follows: TGCGCCAGCAGCTTGGAAACGGGTTATGGCTACACCTTC. Translated, it gives CASSLETGYGYTF.

The chain combines TRBV9 with TRBJ1-4; a possible D gene is TRBD1 (5 bases). The length of the CDR3 is 14 residues. Germline V gene data show CDR1 as SGDLS and CDR2 as YYNGEE. Deletions cut 0 bases from V and 4 bases from J, with 7 bases between. CDR3 residues: CASSVVDSNEKLFF. The CDR3, as DNA: TGTGCCAGCAGCGTAGTTGACAGTAATGAAAAACTGTTTTTT.

J is TRBJ1-5 and V is TRBV27, with a weak D call TRBD1 (6 bases). This CDR3 region has 13 residues. Germline V gene sequence: CDR1 MNHEY, CDR2 SMNVEV (reference sequence). Deletions cut 0 bases from V and 9 bases from J, with 9 bases between. The CDR3 here is CASSLSIGGPQHF. CDR3 bases: TGTGCCAGCAGTTTATCGATAGGGGGGCCCCAGCATTTT.

The chain links TRBV30 to TRBJ1-1, with TRBD1 matching over 9 bases. This CDR3 comprises 13 residues. The J segment lost 7 bases and the V segment lost 4 bases, leaving 7 bases of the junction unmatched. The V gene's germline CDR1 is GTSNPN and CDR2 SVGIG (reference sequence). This CDR3 reads CAWTSGQGNEAFF. In DNA, the CDR3 is TGTGCCTGGACTTCGGGACAGGGTAATGAAGCTTTCTTT.

The chain employs TRBV30 and TRBJ1-5; D might be TRBD1 (5 bases). The V gene's germline CDR1 is GTSNPN and CDR2 SVGIG (reference sequence). V lost 5 bases and J lost 6, with 20 bases in between. The CDR3 extends over 15 amino acids. DNA for the CDR3: TGTGCCTGGGCCCCCGGGAGCCGGAGGGGTCAGCCCCAGCATTTT. It translates to CAWAPGSRRGQPQHF.

The rearrangement uses TRBV6-5 and TRBJ1-4; 10 bases agree with TRBD1. Germline values: CDR1 MNHEY, CDR2 SVGAGI. After removal of 8 bases from V and 10 bases from J, the junction contained 13 bases not matched to a gene. This CDR3 contains 15 residues. The CDR3 sequence is CASGRTGGGSGKLFF. Written as DNA, the CDR3 is TGTGCCAGCGGAAGGACAGGGGGGGGGAGTGGAAAACTGTTTTTT.

This sequence joins TRBV6-2 or TRBV6-3 and TRBJ2-1, with 7 positions matching TRBD2. Trimming at V came to 2 bases and at J to 7 bases, leaving 8 bases not matched to a gene. Germline-derived CDR1 and CDR2 are MNHEY and SVGEGT. CDR3 length equals 15 residues. Written as DNA, the CDR3 is TGTGCCAGCAGTTACCGCTCTAGCGGACTTAATGAGCAGTTCTTC. As protein: CASSYRSSGLNEQFF.

The chain links TRBV3-1 (or the pseudogene TRBV3-2) to TRBJ1-4; 7 positions match TRBD1. Germline CDR1 reads LGHDT; CDR2 reads YNNKEL (reference sequence). V was pared by 3 bases and J by 6 bases, with 10 bases of the junction left unmatched. The CDR3 has 16 residues. CDR3 DNA sequence: TGTGCCAGCAGCCATGCAACCGGGACAGACTATGAAAAACTGTTTTTT. It translates to CASSHATGTDYEKLFF.

The chain recombines TRBV21-1 with TRBJ1-3. TRBV21-1 counts as a pseudogene. The CDR3 loop spans 16 amino acids. The CDR3 region is CASTSNTPIAGNTIYF. CDR3 DNA sequence: TGTGCCAGCACCTCCAATACCCCTATAGCTGGAAACACCATATATTTT.

The V gene is TRBV19, the J gene TRBJ2-1; tentative D call: TRBD2 (6 bases). Germline V gene data show CDR1 as LNHDA and CDR2 as SQIVND (reference sequence). This CDR3 region has 15 residues. Trimming took 5 bases from V and 4 from J, leaving 15 bases between them. The DNA of the CDR3 is TGTGCCAGTAGTTCGCGGGACTTTTCATACAATGAGCAGTTCTTC. Its translation is CASSSRDFSYNEQFF.

The rearrangement joins TRBV7-2 to TRBJ1-1, with a possible D match to TRBD1 (6 bases). Germline assignment: CDR1 SGHTA and CDR2 FQGNSA. The V end lost 5 bases, the J end lost 0 bases, and 16 bases lay between the germline ends. This CDR3 is 16 amino acids long. CDR3 nucleotides: TGTGCCAGCAGCCCGGTCCTGGGGGCACTGAACACTGAAGCTTTCTTT. Translation gives CASSPVLGALNTEAFF. Supplemented by reference TRBV7-2 and TRBJ1-1, the full variable domain reads GAGVSQSPSNKVTEKGKDVELRCDPISGHTALYWYRQSLGQGLEFLIYFQGNSAPDKSGLPSDRFSAERTGGSVSTLTIQRTQQEDSAVYLCASSPVLGALNTEAFFGQGTRLTVV.

The J gene is TRBJ1-5, the V gene TRBV6-2 or TRBV6-3; 10 bases map to TRBD1. This CDR3 contains 19 residues. V dropped 0 bases and J dropped 0; count of bases not matched to a gene: 8. CDR1 is MNHEY, CDR2 SVGEGT, per germline. Here the CDR3 reads CASSYSGDRGSHSNQPQHF. As DNA, the CDR3 is TGTGCCAGCAGTTACTCGGGGGACAGGGGATCCCATAGCAATCAGCCCCAGCATTTT.

The chain combines TRBV7-6 with TRBJ2-1; 9 bases are a match to TRBD2. CDR3 size: 16 residues. Germline-derived CDR1 and CDR2 are SGHVS and FNYEAQ. The V gene end was trimmed by 5 bases and the J gene end by 1 base; junction bases not matched to a gene: 6. The DNA of the CDR3 is TGTGCCAGCAGCAAATTTAGCGGGGGTTCCTACAATGAGCAGTTCTTC. Amino acids: CASSKFSGGSYNEQFF.

V is TRBV6-5 and J is TRBJ1-2; no reliable D call. The germline CDR1 and CDR2 sequences are MNHEY and SVGAGI. CDR3 length: 14 residues. Trimming pared 1 base from V and 6 bases from J, leaving 12 bases between. CDR3 DNA: TGTGCCAGCAGTTACTTAGCCGGGTCCGATGGCTACACCTTC. It is translated as CASSYLAGSDGYTF.